This TCR beta chain was captured in a study of cytomegalovirus exposure and HLA in healthy donors. Study results and limitations: Specificity of a few CMV-associated chains for CMV antigens was verified in vitro.

The V gene lost 5 bases and the J gene lost 1 base, with 15 bases spanning the gap. Germline V gene sequence: CDR1 SEHNR, CDR2 FQNEAQ (reference sequence). This CDR3 contains 16 residues. Vbeta (60) and Jbeta (13) primers were used in the PCR. Using immunoSEQ multiplex PCR, the repertoire was profiled, and TCRdb retains in-frame clones only, with some absent. The data contain roughly 120,000 clones, 60% to 85% of them singletons. Comment on this clone: The antigen is not known.

This sequence was found in a woman aged 35 to 49 in good health and CMV-seropositive. The V call is TRBV7-9, the J call TRBJ2-1; D ambiguous. Material: PBMCs. The CDR3 protein is CASSEDTFGSYNEQFF. In DNA form, the CDR3 reads TGTGCCAGCAGCGAAGACACGTTTGGTTCCTACAATGAGCAGTTCTTC.